Shown below are 5 T cell receptor beta chains from a single sample sequenced in a study of shared clonotypes between healthy human individuals (dated by TCRdb to 2019 to 2021). Library method: the immunoSEQ multiplex PCR assay. The table was pulled from immuneACCESS by TCRdb, which kept in-frame rearrangements only. Such tables lose some clones; where checked, under half of the loss comes from unresolved V genes, and the rest has no known cause. In all, the sample holds some 2,000,000 clones, and roughly 96% of those were seen once. Roughly 0.13% of the sample belongs to the ten largest clones. The source material was naive CD4+ T cells sorted from blood. The cell subset or site label corresponds to: CD45RA+ positively selected. The source of these receptors is a young man in good health.

This rearrangement joins TRBV6-6 to TRBJ2-7; D is uncertain. CDR3 length: 14 residues. V lost 6 bases and J 3 bases, leaving 15 bases between the germline ends. CDR1 MNHNY and CDR2 SVGAGI come from the germline V gene (reference sequence). The CDR3 sequence: CASRVTTGNYEQYF. The CDR3, as DNA: TGTGCCAGCAGAGTGACGACCGGAAACTACGAGCAGTACTTC.

This clone was counted a single time. The chain is built from TRBV20-1 and TRBJ1-1, with TRBD1 as a possible D gene (6 bases). The V and J ends lost 5 bases and 10 bases respectively, with 14 bases between them. The CDR3 consists of 11 residues. Germline CDR1 is DFQATT and CDR2 is SNEGSKA (reference sequence). The CDR3 loop reads CSARGRDTAFF. The CDR3 nucleotides read TGCAGTGCTCGCGGTCGGGACACAGCTTTCTTT.

J is TRBJ2-2 and V is TRBV27, with D perhaps TRBD1 (6 bases). From germline, CDR1 is MNHEY and CDR2 SMNVEV (reference sequence). V lost 10 bases to trimming and J lost 0 bases, with 9 bases between them. This CDR3 is built from 13 residues. The CDR3 region has the DNA TGTGCCACACGGACAGCGAACACCGGGGAGCTGTTTTTT. Translation gives CATRTANTGELFF.

V is TRBV7-2 and J is TRBJ2-7; D ambiguous. Germline V gene sequence: CDR1 SGHTA, CDR2 FQGNSA. This CDR3 has 15 residues. Trimming took off 5 bases at V and 3 bases at J, with 17 bases between the two ends. The CDR3 spells CASSPPRWSIYEQYF. CDR3 nucleotide sequence: TGTGCCAGCAGCCCCCCCCGTTGGAGCATCTACGAGCAGTACTTC. The variable domain in full, with the rest retrieved from reference TRBV7-2 and TRBJ2-7, is GAGVSQSPSNKVTEKGKDVELRCDPISGHTALYWYRQSLGQGLEFLIYFQGNSAPDKSGLPSDRFSAERTGGSVSTLTIQRTQQEDSAVYLCASSPPRWSIYEQYFGPGTRLTVT.

This chain joins TRBV5-4 and TRBJ1-1; unclear D gene. The length of the CDR3 is 15 residues. The germline V gene has CDR1 SGHNT and CDR2 YYREEE (reference sequence). Trimming cost V 4 bases and J 5 bases, with 18 bases left between them. CDR3 sequence: CASSNGGQRGTEAFF. CDR3 DNA sequence: TGTGCCAGCAGCAATGGAGGGCAAAGAGGGACTGAAGCTTTCTTT.